These 25 T cell receptor beta chains were sequenced from one sample in a study of blood T cell repertoires in COVID-19. The method was immunoSEQ multiplex PCR; TCRdb's version includes in-frame clones alone and lacks a portion of them. The sample lists 65,000 to 90,000 clones, roughly three quarters occurring once. The sequencing input was peripheral blood. These TCRs come from a man between 70 and 80 years old with COVID-19, enrolled during active disease.

The CDR3 DNA reads as TGTGCCAGCAGCTCTGACAGGGGGGTTGATGAAGCTTTCTTT. It translates to CASSSDRGVDEAFF. The chain recombines TRBV7-9 with TRBJ1-1; 9 bases align to TRBD1. CDR3 length: 14 amino acids. Germline CDR1 SEHNR, CDR2 FQNEAQ (reference sequence). V was pared by 4 bases and J by 7 bases, with 7 bases of the junction left unmatched.

This clone is medium-sized in the sample. This chain uses TRBV7-3 with TRBJ2-6; a weak D match, TRBD1 (6 bases). Trimming took off 2 bases at V and 2 bases at J, with 13 bases between the two ends. CDR1 and CDR2 (germline): SGHTA, FQGTGA. The CDR3 is 17 amino acids. This CDR3 reads CASSLLSTGTGANVLTF. DNA of the CDR3: TGTGCCAGCAGCTTATTGTCAACAGGGACTGGGGCCAACGTCCTGACTTTC.

This chain joins TRBV2 and TRBJ1-3; TRBD1 matches 7 bases. This CDR3 contains 15 residues. In germline, CDR1 is SNHLY, CDR2 FYNNEI. V lost 2 bases to trimming and J lost 2 bases; unmatched junction nucleotides: 3. The CDR3 DNA follows: TGTGCCAGCAGTGAAAGGGGGACAGCTGGAAACACCATATATTTT. Translated: CASSERGTAGNTIYF.

The V gene is TRBV28, the J gene TRBJ1-2, with no clear D. Trimming shortened V by 6 bases and J by 0 bases, and 8 bases separated the two germline ends. Germline CDR1 is MDHEN and CDR2 is SYDVKM. CDR3 length: 13 amino acids. The DNA for the CDR3 is TGTGCCAGCAGCCCCCAGGCTAACTATGGCTACACCTTC. It encodes CASSPQANYGYTF.

The chain is built from TRBV7-2 and TRBJ2-7; 9 bases match TRBD1. Germline assignment: CDR1 SGHTA and CDR2 FQGNSA. This CDR3 has 14 amino acids. V lost 5 bases, J lost 13 bases, and 15 bases stayed unmatched. The CDR3 loop reads CASSQTGTGTSIYF. DNA of the CDR3: TGTGCCAGCAGCCAGACCGGGACAGGGACTTCCATTTACTTC.

This chain joins TRBV5-1 and TRBJ1-4; the D gene is possibly TRBD1 (6 bases). Germline assignment: CDR1 SGHRS and CDR2 YFSETQ. Trimming left V 4 bases short and J 8 bases short, with 15 bases between. The CDR3 spans 14 residues. CDR3 in amino acids: CASSQDSPLEKLFF. The DNA of the CDR3 is TGCGCCAGCAGCCAGGACAGTCCGTTGGAAAAACTGTTTTTT.

This clone was recorded only once. The V call is TRBV18, the J call TRBJ2-3, with TRBD1 as a possible D gene (6 bases). The CDR3 sequence is 16 residues long. Germline V gives CDR1 KGHSH, CDR2 LQKENI. Trimming removed 2 bases at V and 0 bases at J, with 12 bases between. CDR3 amino acids: CASSPSDRDSTDTQYF. CDR3 nucleotide sequence: TGTGCCAGCTCACCATCGGACAGAGATAGCACAGATACGCAGTATTTT.

The V call is TRBV7-6, the J call TRBJ2-7, with D perhaps matching TRBD2 (7 bases). The CDR3 length is 16 residues. Between the trimmed V and J ends, which lost 1 base and 6 bases, there was a span of 19 bases. Germline V lookup: CDR1 SGHVS, CDR2 FNYEAQ. The CDR3 nucleotides read TGTGCCAGCAGCTTAGTTCTGGGGGGGGCAGGGGTCGAGCAGTACTTC. Protein product: CASSLVLGGAGVEQYF.

This sequence joins TRBV18 and TRBJ2-4; possibly TRBD1 for D (5 bases). The V and J ends lost 4 bases and 0 bases respectively, with 7 bases between them. The germline gives CDR1 KGHSH, CDR2 LQKENI. This CDR3 region has 14 residues. The CDR3 DNA sequence: TGTGCCAGCTCACAAGACAGAGCCAAAAACATTCAGTACTTC. Its translation is CASSQDRAKNIQYF.

This clone has just one count. The V call is TRBV24-1, the J call TRBJ2-1, with 11 bases lining up with TRBD2. The V and J ends lost 0 bases and 2 bases, in that order; junction bases with no gene match: 17. The CDR3 covers 22 residues. Germline CDR1 KGHDR, CDR2 SFDVKD. CDR3 sequence reads: CATSDLAPLAGGHHTAYNEQFF. The CDR3 nucleotides are TGTGCCACCAGTGATTTGGCCCCTCTAGCGGGAGGCCACCATACCGCCTACAATGAGCAGTTCTTC.

CDR3: CASSMLGTPVEAFF. The CDR3, as DNA: TGTGCCAGTAGTATGCTGGGGACACCTGTTGAAGCTTTCTTT. The rearrangement uses TRBV19 and TRBJ1-1, with D perhaps TRBD1 (6 bases). Trimming stripped 3 bases from V and 7 bases from J, with 15 bases between. The CDR3 is 14 residues long. Germline V gene data show CDR1 as LNHDA and CDR2 as SQIVND (reference sequence).

The V gene is TRBV5-1, the J gene TRBJ1-1, with TRBD1 identical over 9 bases. After removal of 3 bases from V and 8 bases from J, the junction contained 5 bases not matched to a gene. The germline V gene has CDR1 SGHRS and CDR2 YFSETQ. The CDR3 is 13 amino acids. In nucleotides, the CDR3 is TGCGCCAGCAGCTACGGACAGGGGCAAGAAGCTTTCTTT. Protein sequence: CASSYGQGQEAFF.

The CDR3 sequence: CASSSLAGNTYEQYF. The CDR3, as DNA: TGTGCCAGCAGCAGCCTAGCGGGAAACACCTACGAGCAGTACTTC. The chain combines TRBV5-4 with TRBJ2-7; TRBD2 aligns across 9 bases. From germline, CDR1 is SGHNT and CDR2 YYREEE (reference sequence). The CDR3 has 15 residues. V lost 4 bases and J lost 2; bases outside the gene matches: 7.

The chain uses TRBV6-2 or TRBV6-3 and TRBJ2-1, with 12 bases matching TRBD1. CDR3 length: 16 amino acids. Germline lookup yields CDR1 MNHEY and CDR2 SVGEGT. V was pared by 2 bases and J by 9 bases, with 8 bases of the junction left unmatched. The CDR3 bases are TGTGCCAGCAGTTACGAAGGGACAGGGGGCCGGGGTGAGCAGTTCTTC. Translation gives CASSYEGTGGRGEQFF.

The chain recombines TRBV29-1 with TRBJ2-7; TRBD2 aligns across 13 bases. The CDR3 consists of 18 residues. Losses at the gene ends were 4 bases for V and 1 base for J; bases not matched to a gene: 13. Germline assignment: CDR1 SQVTM and CDR2 ANQGSEA. The CDR3 is CSVGGGPGTSGISYEQYF. CDR3 nucleotides: TGCAGCGTTGGAGGGGGCCCGGGGACTAGCGGGATATCCTACGAGCAGTACTTC.

A remark on this clone: This specimen includes other DNA sequences encoding the same CDR3. V and J are TRBV11-2 and TRBJ1-1; 7 bases fit TRBD1. V shed 1 base and J 4 bases; nucleotides not matched to a gene: 3. From germline, CDR1 is SGHAT and CDR2 FQNNGV. This CDR3 has 14 residues. Here the CDR3 reads CASSLGQGGTEAFF. Written as DNA, the CDR3 is TGTGCCAGCAGCTTAGGGCAGGGGGGCACTGAAGCTTTCTTT.

This sequence joins TRBV6-2 or TRBV6-3 and TRBJ2-1; D gene unclear. The CDR3 extends over 13 amino acids. Germline CDR1 reads MNHEY; CDR2 reads SVGEGT. The V end lost 0 bases, the J end lost 8 bases, and 8 bases lay between the germline ends. CDR3 in DNA: TGTGCCAGCAGTTACTCGACACCCCATGAGCAGTTCTTC. It specifies CASSYSTPHEQFF.

The V and J genes are TRBV7-2 and TRBJ2-7, with TRBD2 as a possible D gene (6 bases). V was clipped by 3 bases and J by 3 bases, with 12 bases between them. The length of the CDR3 is 14 residues. The germline V gene has CDR1 SGHTA and CDR2 FQGNSA. CDR3 amino acids: CASSFGGISYEQYF. The CDR3 DNA is TGTGCCAGCAGCTTCGGCGGGATAAGCTACGAGCAGTACTTC.

Turning to this clone: At one end, the junction sequence differs from germline, possibly due to a read error. This chain connects TRBV28 to TRBJ1-6; D may be TRBD1 (5 bases). There are 15 residues in the CDR3. Germline-derived CDR1 and CDR2 are MDHEN and SYDVKM. CDR3 region: CASSLWGQNNTPLHF. The CDR3 nucleotides read TGTGCCAGCAGTTTATGGGGGCAGAATAATACACCCCTCCACTTT.

V is TRBV15 and J is TRBJ2-7; tentative D call: TRBD2 (6 bases). CDR1 and CDR2 from the germline V gene are LNHNV and YYDKDF (reference sequence). Trimming cost V 0 bases and J 7 bases, with 16 bases left between them. This CDR3 is 15 amino acids long. The CDR3 reads CATSRDFGGNWEQYF. The CDR3 region has the DNA TGTGCCACCAGCAGAGATTTTGGGGGGAATTGGGAGCAGTACTTC.

The chain joins TRBV7-9 to TRBJ1-2, with D unclear. Germline-derived CDR1 and CDR2 are SEHNR and FQNEAQ (reference sequence). The CDR3 spans 13 residues. The V and J ends lost 1 base and 4 bases respectively, with 7 bases between them. CDR3 sequence (DNA): TGTGCCAGCAGCTTAGGGGCGAGCTATGGCTACACCTTC. Protein: CASSLGASYGYTF.

This rearrangement joins TRBV28 to TRBJ1-3; D remains ambiguous. CDR3 size: 14 residues. The germline CDR1 and CDR2 sequences are MDHEN and SYDVKM. The V end was cut by 2 bases, the J end by 3 bases, with 8 bases between. This chain's CDR3 is CASSLGGHGNTIYF. The CDR3 nucleotides read TGTGCCAGCAGTTTAGGAGGGCATGGAAACACCATATATTTT. Full variable domain (missing parts from reference TRBV28 and TRBJ1-3): DVKVTQSSRYLVKRTGEKVFLECVQDMDHENMFWYRQDPGLGLRLIYFSYDVKMKEKGDIPEGYSVSREKKERFSLILESASTNQTSMYLCASSLGGHGNTIYFGEGSWLTVV.

The rearrangement links TRBV30 to TRBJ1-3; 7 nucleotides match TRBD1. CDR1 and CDR2 (germline): GTSNPN, SVGIG (reference sequence). V shed 7 bases, J shed 0 bases, and the junction held 6 bases outside the gene matches. This CDR3 has 14 amino acids. The CDR3 nucleotides read TGTGCCTCGGACAGGTCCTACTCTGGAAACACCATATATTTT. It translates to CASDRSYSGNTIYF.

CDR3 coding DNA: TGTGCCAGCAGTATTGGACAGGGGGCCTACGAGCAGTACTTC. Translated: CASSIGQGAYEQYF. The chain uses TRBV6-5 and TRBJ2-7; 10 bases agree with TRBD1. This CDR3 region has 14 residues. Germline loops: CDR1 MNHEY, CDR2 SVGAGI. The V segment lost 5 bases and the J segment 2 bases; nucleotides outside the gene matches: 3.

This clone has just a few counts. V is TRBV5-6 and J is TRBJ2-3; tentative D call: TRBD1 (5 bases). Germline CDR1 reads SGHDT; CDR2 reads YYEEEE. There are 14 residues in the CDR3. V was trimmed by 1 base and J by 2 bases, leaving 8 bases between them. The CDR3 DNA sequence: TGTGCCAGCAGCTTGATACAGGCCACAGATACGCAGTATTTT. Its translation is CASSLIQATDTQYF. Combining the CDR3 with reference TRBV5-6 and TRBJ2-3 gives the whole variable domain DAGVTQSPTHLIKTRGQQVTLRCSPKSGHDTVSWYQQALGQGPQFIFQYYEEEERQRGNFPDRFSGHQFPNYSSELNVNALLLGDSALYLCASSLIQATDTQYFGPGTRLTVL.